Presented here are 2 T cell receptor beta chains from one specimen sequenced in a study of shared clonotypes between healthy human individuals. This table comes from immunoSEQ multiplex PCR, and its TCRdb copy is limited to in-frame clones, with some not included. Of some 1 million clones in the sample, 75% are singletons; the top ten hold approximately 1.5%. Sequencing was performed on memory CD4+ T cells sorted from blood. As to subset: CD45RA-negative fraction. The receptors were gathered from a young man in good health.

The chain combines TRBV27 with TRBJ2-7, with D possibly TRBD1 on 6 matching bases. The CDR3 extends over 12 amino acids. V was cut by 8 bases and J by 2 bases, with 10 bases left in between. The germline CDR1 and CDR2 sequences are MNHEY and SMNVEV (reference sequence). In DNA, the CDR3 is TGTGCCAGCGGGGGCGGTACCTACGAGCAGTACTTC. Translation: CASGGGTYEQYF.

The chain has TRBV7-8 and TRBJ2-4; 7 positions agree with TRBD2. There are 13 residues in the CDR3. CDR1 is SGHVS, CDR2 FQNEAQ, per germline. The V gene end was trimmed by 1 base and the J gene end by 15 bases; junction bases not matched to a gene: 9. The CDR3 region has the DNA TGTGCCAGCAGCTTAGGCCGGGAGGATAGAAGGTACTTC. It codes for CASSLGREDRRYF.